This T cell receptor (beta chain) was documented in a study of siplizumab effects on memory and regulatory T cells. General observations from the study: No more than a minor fraction of alloreactive clones could be traced back to unstimulated subsets. The mean Treg-derived percentage of mappable alloreactive CD4+ clones was approximately 69% with siplizumab compared with approximately 28% in controls. Memory T cells appeared less diverse than naive cells, which seemed to contribute substantially to alloresponse.

This clone was detected once. No antigen is known for it. Measured with immunoSEQ multiplex PCR; TCRdb has only the in-frame clones, and not every one. Of 70,000 or so clones listed, approximately 88% are singletons. Trimming removed 4 bases at V and 2 bases at J, with 14 bases between. The CDR3 runs to 15 residues. CDR1 is SGDLS and CDR2 is YYNGEE in the germline V gene. V gene TRBV9 combines with J gene TRBJ2-3, with D unresolved. The sequenced sample consisted of Tregs sorted from blood. This clonotype was sampled from a human donor in good health. The CDR3 loop reads CASSPRAPNTDTQYF. The DNA of the CDR3 is TGTGCCAGCAGCCCAAGAGCCCCCAACACAGATACGCAGTATTTT.